The TCR beta chain described here comes from a study of CD8+ T cells in alopecia areata (dated by TCRdb to 2016 to 2019). A note on the overall study: The treated patients, all with moderate-to-severe alopecia areata, were enrolled in an open-label pilot trial of oral tofacitinib given at 5 to 10 mg twice daily. Tofacitinib was given for 6 to 18 months, followed by 6 months of follow-up off drug to assess delayed response and recurrence. Disease severity in treated patients was measured with the SALT score, which quantifies the percentage of affected scalp surface area. The study used high-throughput TCRbeta sequencing to examine T cell clonal expansion in alopecia areata, in both the C3H/HeJ mouse model and human patients. In humans, TCRbeta sequencing was performed on scalp tissue and on sorted CD4+ and CD8+ peripheral blood T cells from healthy controls and from patients with patchy or totalis/universalis alopecia areata. Tofacitinib-treated patients had biopsies at baseline and at 4 and 24 weeks of treatment, with a later scalp biopsy in several patients. Scalp clonality was compared across normal scalp (n=4), patchy alopecia areata scalp (n=8), and alopecia totalis/universalis scalp (n=8). The RNA source kit depended on sample type: the PAXgene miRNA kit for fixed scalp, the miRNeasy kit for PBMCs, and the RNeasy kit for mouse skin. TCRbeta CDR3 regions were amplified by immunoSEQ multiplex PCR with 35 Vbeta forward and 13 Jbeta reverse primers.

This clone was counted between two and nine times. What this receptor recognizes is not known. No base quality values were provided; no much bigger clone lies one nucleotide off. Library method: the immunoSEQ multiplex PCR assay. RNA was extracted from all samples and reverse transcribed into cDNA as template for TCR sequencing. SuperScript III was used for first-strand cDNA synthesis, primed with a 2:1 mix of oligo-dT and random hexamers. Amplification bias was assessed with a synthetic immune receptor repertoire, and residual bias was removed computationally. For the original study's pipeline: Raw reads were preprocessed to remove errors, and CDR3 was defined according to IMGT conventions as the region from the conserved cysteine to phenylalanine. To get clonality, Shannon entropy was normalized by log2 of the number of productive unique TCRs and the result was subtracted from 1. Scalp TCRbeta sequences were cross-referenced with sorted blood CD4 and CD8 repertoires so that the CD4 or CD8 identity of scalp clones could be inferred. TCRdb obtained this table from immuneACCESS and retained in-frame rearrangements with V and J assigned. These tables miss some clones; where compared with another copy, unresolved V genes account for less than half of the shortfall, and the remainder is unexplained. The DNA was the basis for D and trimming; V, J and clone size are from that table. The sample table contains some 170,000 clones; only one count was recorded for about 55% of them. Clones ranked in the top ten supply 10% to 11% of the sample.

Measured from the cysteine to the phenylalanine, the CDR3 is 15 residues long. The only DNA kept is the CDR3, 45 bases in frame from the first base. The germline V gene gives CDR1 as SGHRS and CDR2 as YFSETQ. V is pruned by 3 bases and J by 1 base, leaving 4 bases of the junction without a gene match. Study-level results and caveats: Because the treated cohort was small and had just a single nonresponder, larger studies are needed to establish links between baseline CD8+ expansion and response. Scalp TCR repertoire analysis is complicated because resident alphabeta T cells in normal human skin are also sequenced, whereas mouse skin is dominated by gammadelta T cells. Compared with mice, TCR sequences shared between patients were less clear, possibly partly because of HLA diversity across the patient population. Compared with normal scalp, lesional scalp had higher clonality and more expanded CD8+ clones, particularly in alopecia totalis/universalis, a pattern that suggests antigenic drive. During tofacitinib treatment, many expanded lesional clones stuck around in both scalp and blood, and this persistence may partly explain why relapse happens after treatment is stopped. Scalp clonality and the number of expanded CD8+ clones among the top 100 scalp clones were significantly decreased by tofacitinib.

The sample's time point, from its label and the paper: 24 weeks on oral tofacitinib. What this sample's treatment or condition label stands for: oral pan-JAK inhibitor, 5-10 mg twice daily. Peripheral blood and lesional scalp punch biopsies were obtained from patients with alopecia areata. PBMCs were isolated by density centrifugation and stained for CD3, CD4 and CD8, and CD4+ and CD8+ T cells were sorted on a FACSAria. The clonotype originates from a human donor with alopecia areata. Recombination joined TRBV5-1 with TRBJ2-7, with 10 central nucleotides matching TRBD1. The source was CD8+ T cells sorted from blood, collected at week 24, from a patient treated with tofacitinib. The CDR3 loop reads CASSWDRGPSYEQYF. The nucleotide sequence is TGCGCCAGCAGCTGGGACAGGGGACCTTCCTACGAGCAGTACTTC.